The rows below give T cell receptor beta chains drawn from one sample of a study of OX40 agonist ivuxolimab in advanced cancers. Data came from immunoSEQ multiplex PCR; TCRdb stores just in-frame clones and leaves some out. The repertoire has over 40,000 clones, 84% of them found once; the top ten carry over 3%. Here the sequenced sample was CD4+ or CD8+ T cells sorted from blood, taken in a trial of the OX40 agonist ivuxolimab. These receptor sequences come from an adult with an advanced solid tumor such as melanoma, head and neck, liver or kidney cancer. CDR3s include the opening cysteine and the closing phenylalanine or tryptophan. Fields, in order: J gene, clone size, D gene, V gene, CDR3 protein, CDR3 DNA. A D gene is named only where the DNA matches it firmly. Clone sizes are given selectively: once, few, many, or a class where the clone is expanded.

>TRBJ1-1|-|TRBD1|TRBV4-2
CASSITGQMNTEAFF
TGTGCCAGCAGCATAACGGGACAGATGAACACTGAAGCTTTCTTT
>TRBJ1-1|-|TRBD1|TRBV5-1
CASSFAQGDTEAFF
TGCGCCAGCAGCTTCGCCCAGGGGGACACTGAAGCTTTCTTT
>TRBJ2-7|-|-|TRBV10-3
CAISLAVGYEQYF
TGTGCCATCAGCTTAGCGGTGGGGTACGAGCAGTACTTC
>TRBJ1-1|few|TRBD1|TRBV5-1
CASRDRDTEAFF
TGCGCCAGCCGGGACAGAGACACTGAAGCTTTCTTT
>TRBJ2-1|-|-|TRBV7-6
CASSLRGDPYNEQFF
TGTGCCAGCAGCTTACGAGGGGATCCCTACAATGAGCAGTTCTTC
>TRBJ2-1|-|TRBD2|TRBV6-5
CASRKSGIDEQFF
TGTGCCAGCAGGAAGAGCGGGATAGATGAGCAGTTCTTC
>TRBJ1-1|-|-|TRBV6-6
CAVREEGNTEAFF
TGTGCCGTGAGGGAGGAGGGGAACACTGAAGCTTTCTTT
>TRBJ1-2|-|TRBD1|TRBV18
CASSPPGQSQSGYTF
TGTGCCAGCTCACCACCGGGACAGTCTCAGAGTGGCTACACCTTC
>TRBJ2-1|-|TRBD2|TRBV5-4
CASSVSGGGYNEQFF
TGTGCCAGCAGCGTGAGCGGGGGGGGGTACAATGAGCAGTTCTTC
>TRBJ2-5|-|TRBD2|TRBV11-3
CASSLGLAGGRETQYF
TGTGCCAGCAGCTTAGGACTAGCGGGGGGGCGAGAGACCCAGTACTTC
>TRBJ1-3|-|TRBD1|TRBV19
CASSTGQGLDTIYF
TGTGCCAGTAGCACAGGACAGGGTTTGGACACCATATATTTT
>TRBJ2-3|-|TRBD2|TRBV2
CASKGLAGAPDTQYF
TGTGCCAGCAAGGGACTAGCGGGTGCCCCAGATACGCAGTATTTT
>TRBJ2-3|-|-|TRBV9
CASSVGRREDTQYF
TGTGCCAGCAGCGTAGGTAGAAGAGAAGATACGCAGTATTTT
>TRBJ2-3|-|TRBD1|TRBV6-5
CASSSRTGGGTDTQYF
TGTGCCAGCAGTTCCCGGACAGGGGGCGGCACAGATACGCAGTATTTT
>TRBJ2-1|-|-|TRBV18
CASSPALPFYNEQFF
TGTGCCAGCTCGCCCGCTTTGCCCTTCTACAATGAGCAGTTCTTC
>TRBJ1-2|-|TRBD1|TRBV28
CASSYQVATGGDYGYTF
TGTGCCAGCAGTTACCAAGTAGCGACAGGGGGCGACTATGGCTACACCTTC
>TRBJ1-3|-|-|TRBV5-1
CASSSTFSGNTIYF
TGCGCCAGCAGCTCCACCTTCTCTGGAAACACCATATATTTT
>TRBJ2-6|-|-|TRBV9
CASSVPNHSGANVLTF
TGTGCCAGCAGCGTACCCAATCACTCTGGGGCCAACGTCCTGACTTTC
>TRBJ2-7|-|-|TRBV21-1
CASSKLYSGINYEQYF
TGTGCCAGCAGCAAACTGTACTCCGGGATCAACTACGAGCAGTACTTC
>TRBJ2-5|-|-|TRBV5-4
CASMDSRGTQYF
TGTGCCAGCATGGACTCAAGGGGGACCCAGTACTTC
>TRBJ1-1|few|-|TRBV19
CASTAVMGEAFF
TGTGCCAGTACTGCCGTTATGGGCGAAGCTTTCTTT
>TRBJ2-6|-|-|TRBV19
CASSDRVSGANVLTF
TGTGCCAGTAGTGACAGAGTCTCTGGGGCCAACGTCCTGACTTTC
>TRBJ1-2|-|-|TRBV19
CASSTNTGTRNYGYTF
TGTGCCAGTAGTACGAACACCGGGACAAGAAACTATGGCTACACCTTC
>TRBJ2-1|-|-|TRBV18
CASSPFPVGASDEQFF
TGTGCCAGCTCTCCATTCCCGGTGGGGGCCTCGGATGAGCAGTTCTTC
>TRBJ2-1|once|TRBD2|TRBV27
CASRRTSGGWSDNEQFF
TGTGCCAGCAGGCGGACTAGCGGGGGGTGGTCGGACAATGAGCAGTTCTTC
>TRBJ2-3|-|-|TRBV29-1
CSVDFFLTDTQYF
TGCAGCGTTGACTTCTTCCTGACAGATACGCAGTATTTT
>TRBJ1-5|-|TRBD1|TRBV15
CATSRYQDRGRQPQHF
TGTGCCACCAGCAGATACCAGGACAGGGGAAGGCAGCCCCAGCATTTT
>TRBJ2-3|-|-|TRBV4-3
CASSQDQVGADTQYF
TGCGCCAGCAGCCAAGACCAGGTGGGGGCTGATACGCAGTATTTT
>TRBJ1-3|-|-|TRBV2
CASSLGRLSGNTIYF
TGTGCCAGCAGTTTGGGACGGCTCTCTGGAAACACCATATATTTT
>TRBJ1-6|-|-|TRBV10-3
CAISAGPNSPLHF
TGTGCCATCAGCGCAGGGCCCAATTCACCCCTCCACTTT
>TRBJ1-3|-|-|TRBV28
CASSLGAGLSGNTIYF
TGTGCCAGCAGTTTGGGGGCAGGTCTTTCTGGAAACACCATATATTTT
>TRBJ2-1|once|-|TRBV18
CASSPIGGVNNEQFF
TGTGCCAGCTCACCAATAGGCGGAGTTAACAATGAGCAGTTCTTC
>TRBJ2-7|-|TRBD1|TRBV6-1
CASSETGTGNYEQYF
TGTGCCAGCTCTGAAACCGGGACAGGGAACTACGAGCAGTACTTC
>TRBJ1-1|once|-|TRBV28
CASSPETNMNTEAFF
TGTGCCAGCAGTCCCGAGACAAACATGAACACTGAAGCTTTCTTT
>TRBJ1-4|-|-|TRBV12-5
CASGLWGPNEKLFF
TGTGCTAGTGGTTTATGGGGACCAAATGAAAAACTGTTTTTT
>TRBJ2-7|-|TRBD1|TRBV19
CASSQDRSYEQYF
TGTGCCAGTAGTCAGGACAGGTCCTACGAGCAGTACTTC
>TRBJ2-7|-|TRBD2|TRBV9
CASSVAVAGTYEQYF
TGTGCCAGCAGCGTAGCCGTAGCGGGCACCTACGAGCAGTACTTC
>TRBJ1-3|-|TRBD1|TRBV5-6
CASSGHRQGASGNTIYF
TGTGCCAGCAGCGGACACCGACAGGGGGCCTCTGGAAACACCATATATTTT
>TRBJ1-1|-|TRBD1|TRBV12-5
CASGSDRALNTEAFF
TGTGCTAGTGGTTCCGACAGGGCCTTGAACACTGAAGCTTTCTTT
>TRBJ1-4|-|TRBD1|TRBV9
CASSVSPTGASEKLFF
TGTGCCAGCAGCGTATCGCCGACAGGGGCCTCCGAAAAACTGTTTTTT
>TRBJ2-1|few|TRBD2|TRBV28
CASTPSGGANEQFF
TGTGCCAGCACCCCTAGCGGGGGGGCCAATGAGCAGTTCTTC
>TRBJ1-1|-|-|TRBV5-1
CASSLAGGGAFF
TGCGCCAGCAGCTTGGCCGGGGGAGGAGCTTTCTTT
>TRBJ1-3|-|-|TRBV11-3
CASSLFGASSGNTIYF
TGTGCCAGCAGCTTATTTGGCGCGAGCTCTGGAAACACCATATATTTT
>TRBJ1-4|-|-|TRBV7-9
CASSVLGRGEKLFF
TGTGCCAGCAGCGTCCTAGGCAGGGGCGAAAAACTGTTTTTT
>TRBJ2-1|-|-|TRBV7-9
CASSLVQVQPYNEQFF
TGTGCCAGCAGCTTAGTTCAGGTCCAGCCTTACAATGAGCAGTTCTTC
>TRBJ2-3|few|TRBD1|TRBV5-5
CASSSDRGDTDTQYF
TGTGCCAGCAGCTCGGACAGGGGGGACACAGATACGCAGTATTTT
>TRBJ2-5|-|-|TRBV2
CASTHEQGIWETQYF
TGTGCCAGCACCCATGAACAGGGAATATGGGAGACCCAGTACTTC
>TRBJ2-1|-|-|TRBV5-4
CASSIRQGRGYSYNEQFF
TGTGCCAGCAGCATACGTCAGGGCCGGGGGTACTCCTACAATGAGCAGTTCTTC
>TRBJ2-1|-|TRBD2|TRBV11-1
CASSPSPSGVKQFF
TGTGCCAGCAGCCCCTCCCCTAGCGGGGTAAAGCAGTTCTTC
>TRBJ1-1|-|-|TRBV7-8
CASSLAGFEAFF
TGTGCCAGCAGCTTAGCCGGCTTTGAAGCTTTCTTT
>TRBJ2-2|few|-|TRBV2
CASRGTPNTGELFF
TGTGCCAGCAGGGGGACACCGAACACCGGGGAGCTGTTTTTT
>TRBJ1-6|-|-|TRBV2
CASRVDRATYNSPLHF
TGTGCCAGCAGGGTGGATAGGGCCACCTATAATTCACCCCTCCACTTT
>TRBJ2-1|-|TRBD2|TRBV9
CASSPRGSGGRGHEQFF
TGTGCCAGCAGCCCCCGGGGTAGCGGGGGGCGGGGGCATGAGCAGTTCTTC
>TRBJ2-1|-|-|TRBV6-1
CASSIARADNEQFF
TGTGCCAGCAGTATTGCCCGGGCCGACAATGAGCAGTTCTTC
>TRBJ1-6|-|-|TRBV15
CATSKGDSPLHF
TGTGCCACCAGTAAGGGTGATTCACCCCTCCACTTT